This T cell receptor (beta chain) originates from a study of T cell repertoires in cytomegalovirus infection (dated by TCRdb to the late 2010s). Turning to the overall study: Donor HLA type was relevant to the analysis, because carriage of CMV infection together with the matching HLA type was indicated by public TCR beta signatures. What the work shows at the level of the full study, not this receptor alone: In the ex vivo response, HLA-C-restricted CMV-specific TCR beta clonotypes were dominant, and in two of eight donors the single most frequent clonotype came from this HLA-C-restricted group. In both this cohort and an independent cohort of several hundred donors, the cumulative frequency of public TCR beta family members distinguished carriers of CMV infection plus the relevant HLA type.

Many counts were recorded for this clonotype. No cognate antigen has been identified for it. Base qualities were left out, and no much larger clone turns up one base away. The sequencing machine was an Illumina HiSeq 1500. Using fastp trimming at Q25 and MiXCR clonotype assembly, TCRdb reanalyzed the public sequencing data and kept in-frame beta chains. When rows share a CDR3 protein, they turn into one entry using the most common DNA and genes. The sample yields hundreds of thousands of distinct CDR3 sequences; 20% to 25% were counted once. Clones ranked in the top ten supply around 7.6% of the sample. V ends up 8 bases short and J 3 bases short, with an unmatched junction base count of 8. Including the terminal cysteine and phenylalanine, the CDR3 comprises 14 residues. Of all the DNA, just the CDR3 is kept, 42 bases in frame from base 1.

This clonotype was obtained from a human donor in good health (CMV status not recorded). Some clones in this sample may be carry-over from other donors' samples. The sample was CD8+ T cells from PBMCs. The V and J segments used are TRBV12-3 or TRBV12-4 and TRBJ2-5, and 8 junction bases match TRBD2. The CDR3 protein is CASLGAGAEETQYF. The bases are TGTGCCAGCCTCGGAGCGGGGGCGGAAGAGACCCAGTACTTC.